This entry lists 10 T cell receptor beta chains sequenced from one sample in a study of blood T cell repertoires in COVID-19. Profiled with immunoSEQ multiplex PCR; TCRdb holds only in-frame clones, not every one. The sample has fewer than 350,000 clones; roughly 85% are singletons. The sample comprised PBMCs or T cells enriched from blood (not recorded which). The receptor source for this set is a woman aged 25 to 45 who had been exposed to COVID-19.

This chain links TRBV9 with TRBJ2-1, with D tentatively TRBD1 (5 bases). Germline CDR1 and CDR2: SGDLS and YYNGEE. The CDR3 spans 15 residues. Trimming cost V 10 bases and J 0 bases, with 17 bases left between them. CDR3 sequence reads: CARPWGWSSYNEQFF. CDR3 bases: TGTGCCCGACCCTGGGGCTGGAGCTCCTACAATGAGCAGTTCTTC.

The chain recombines TRBV7-3 with TRBJ1-2; 8 nucleotides agree with TRBD1. J gave up 2 bases and V 5 bases, and 7 bases lay outside the gene matches. CDR3 size: 15 residues. Germline V CDR1 and CDR2: SGHTA, FQGTGA. The CDR3 is CASSPDRDSNYGYTF. DNA for the CDR3: TGTGCCAGCAGCCCGGACAGGGATTCCAACTATGGCTACACCTTC.

The V and J genes are TRBV7-3 and TRBJ2-1, with a possible D match to TRBD2 (7 bases). CDR1 SGHTA and CDR2 FQGTGA come from the germline V gene. Trimming removed 0 bases at V and 6 bases at J, with 9 bases between. The CDR3 runs 14 residues. Here the CDR3 reads CASSLTGGRNEQFF. Here the CDR3 DNA reads TGTGCCAGCAGCTTAACGGGGGGGCGCAATGAGCAGTTCTTC.

The chain combines TRBV4-2 with TRBJ1-5, with D hard to call. The germline CDR1 and CDR2 sequences are LGHNA and YNFKEQ. Deletions cut 0 bases from V and 3 bases from J, with 9 bases between. The CDR3 has 15 residues. CDR3 sequence (DNA): TGTGCCAGCAGCCAAGATTCAACAGCCAATCAGCCCCAGCATTTT. It codes for CASSQDSTANQPQHF.

J is TRBJ1-5 and V is TRBV12-3 or TRBV12-4; the D is unclear. The CDR3 has 13 amino acids. V gave up 4 bases and J gave up 7 bases, with 11 bases separating them. The CDR3 is CASSYSVRQPQHF. Here the CDR3 DNA reads TGTGCCAGCAGTTATTCGGTCCGGCAGCCCCAGCATTTT.

The V and J genes are TRBV30 and TRBJ2-3, with TRBD2 matching 12 bases. The CDR3 spans 17 residues. The germline CDR1 and CDR2 sequences are GTSNPN and SVGIG (reference sequence). The V and J ends lost 1 base and 4 bases, in that order; junction bases with no gene match: 9. The CDR3 spells CAWSGRRTSGTPDTQYF. The CDR3, as DNA: TGTGCCTGGAGTGGACGTCGGACTAGCGGGACTCCAGATACGCAGTATTTT.

V is TRBV6-5 and J is TRBJ2-3, with D unclear. Germline V CDR1 and CDR2: MNHEY, SVGAGI. The CDR3 runs to 15 residues. With 4 bases removed from V and 5 bases from J, the gap between germline ends came to 16 bases. CDR3 loop: CASSLRDVELDTQYF. For the CDR3, the DNA is TGTGCCAGCAGTTTAAGAGATGTGGAGTTAGATACGCAGTATTTT.

The J gene is TRBJ1-4, the V gene TRBV3-1 (or the pseudogene TRBV3-2), with TRBD1 matching 7 bases. The germline gives CDR1 LGHDT, CDR2 YNNKEL (reference sequence). The CDR3 loop spans 11 amino acids. Trimming at V came to 1 base and at J to 15 bases, leaving 2 bases not matched to a gene. This CDR3 is CASSQGTGLFF. CDR3 bases: TGTGCCAGCAGCCAAGGGACAGGATTGTTTTTT.

The V call is TRBV4-1, the J call TRBJ2-7; TRBD2 matches at 7 bases. Germline V gives CDR1 MGHRA, CDR2 YSYEKL. The ends lost 4 bases at V and 1 base at J; junction bases unmatched: 10. This CDR3 comprises 16 residues. The CDR3 sequence is CASSRTMGLTSYEQYF. CDR3 DNA: TGCGCCAGCAGCCGAACCATGGGACTAACTTCCTACGAGCAGTACTTC.

This clone is a singleton in its sample. The chain carries TRBV27 and TRBJ2-5; 7 bases align to TRBD1. The CDR3 contains 14 residues. V gave up 0 bases and J gave up 4 bases; unmatched junction bases: 2. The germline CDR1 and CDR2 sequences are MNHEY and SMNVEV (reference sequence). This CDR3 reads CASSLSNRGETQYF. The CDR3, as DNA: TGTGCCAGCAGTTTATCGAACAGGGGAGAGACCCAGTACTTC.